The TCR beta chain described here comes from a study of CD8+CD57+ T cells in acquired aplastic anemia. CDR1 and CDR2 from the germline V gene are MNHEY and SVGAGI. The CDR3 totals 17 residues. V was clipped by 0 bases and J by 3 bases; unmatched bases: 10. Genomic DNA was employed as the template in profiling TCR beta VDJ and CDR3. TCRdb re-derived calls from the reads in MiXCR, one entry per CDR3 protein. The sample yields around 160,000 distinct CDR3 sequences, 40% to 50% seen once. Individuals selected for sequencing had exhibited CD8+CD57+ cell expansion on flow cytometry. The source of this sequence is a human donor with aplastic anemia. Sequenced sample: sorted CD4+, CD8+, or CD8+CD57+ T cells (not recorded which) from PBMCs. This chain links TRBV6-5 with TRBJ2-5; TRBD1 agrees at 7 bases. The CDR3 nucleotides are TGTGCCAGCAGTTACTCGATAGCGACAGGGATGGAAGAGACCCAGTACTTC. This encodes CASSYSIATGMEETQYF.